This T cell receptor (beta chain) emerged from a study of T cell repertoires in cytomegalovirus infection. Whole-study context: CMV epitopes, recently identified HLA-C-restricted and well-studied HLA-B-restricted, were used. Through public TCR beta signatures, both CMV infection and matching HLA type were indicated. Study-wide findings and caveats: What dominated the ex vivo response were HLA-C-restricted CMV-specific TCR beta clonotypes.

One entry per CDR3 protein results from TCRdb running MiXCR on the reads. The repertoire holds about 830,000 distinct CDR3 sequences, around a third seen once, with about an eighth in the top ten. For this clonotype: Its specificity is unknown.

Looked up from germline, CDR1 is LNHDA and CDR2 is SQIVND (reference sequence). With 2 bases removed from V and 1 base from J, the gap between germline ends came to 10 bases. The CDR3 totals 15 residues. Sequencing was performed on cultured CD8+ T cells from PBMCs, taken from culture after CMV antigen stimulation. The clonotype was recovered from a human donor in good health (CMV status not recorded). Some clones in this sample may be carry-over from other donors' samples. The chain carries TRBV19 and TRBJ2-3; D perhaps matches TRBD2 (5 bases). This chain's CDR3 is CASSITLARTDTQYF. The CDR3, as DNA: TGTGCCAGTAGTATAACCCTAGCTCGCACAGATACGCAGTATTTT.